This T cell receptor beta chain was obtained from a study of cytomegalovirus exposure and HLA in healthy donors. In regard to this clone: The antigen remains unidentified.

The PCR had 60 Vbeta and 13 Jbeta primers. The repertoire was sequenced with immunoSEQ multiplex PCR; TCRdb's copy has only in-frame clones and lacks some. Recorded for this sample: 150,000 or so clones. This CDR3 has 15 residues. Germline lookup yields CDR1 SNHLY and CDR2 FYNNEI. V dropped 6 bases and J dropped 7; count of bases not matched to a gene: 9. Regarding the study as a whole: Likely technical artifact: a cluster of highly shared sequence variants. TCR beta sequences numbering fewer than 20,000 were associated with HLA alleles at 0.05 false discovery rate in a later analysis. By a later analysis, the bulk of CMV-associated TCR beta chains appeared HLA-restricted.

The J gene is TRBJ1-5, the V gene TRBV2; 10 bases fit TRBD1. The sequence derives from a woman between 50 and 59 years old in good health and CMV-seronegative. The sequencing sample was made of PBMCs. CDR3 residues: CASRPWTGGEQPQHF. In nucleotides, the CDR3 is TGTGCCAGCAGGCCCTGGACAGGGGGAGAGCAGCCCCAGCATTTT.